What follows are 19 T cell receptor beta chains derived from one specimen sequenced in a study of T cell repertoires in cytomegalovirus infection. TCRdb reanalysed the reads using MiXCR and keeps one entry per CDR3 protein. The table records around 740,000 distinct CDR3 sequences, less than 40% of them present only once. The sequenced material came from PBMCs. These receptors all come from a human donor in good health (CMV status not recorded). Some clones in this sample may be carry-over from other donors' samples.

A note on this clonotype: An end of the junction differs from the germline gene, which may be a read error. The V and J genes are TRBV7-3 and TRBJ2-3; no reliable D call. Germline values: CDR1 SGHTA, CDR2 FQGTGA. CDR3 length: 15 amino acids. CDR3 residues: CDSSLDSAVADTQYF. CDR3 coding DNA: TGTGACAGCAGCTTGGATTCGGCGGTGGCAGATACGCAGTATTTT.

Ten or more counts support this clonotype. This sequence joins TRBV20-1 and TRBJ2-7; 9 bases fit TRBD1. Germline loops: CDR1 DFQATT, CDR2 SNEGSKA (reference sequence). The CDR3 loop spans 13 amino acids. With 4 bases clipped from V and 3 bases from J, the junction kept 4 bases outside the gene matches. CDR3 DNA sequence: TGCAGTGCTAAGAGGGACAGGGACTACGAGCAGTACTTC. Translation gives CSAKRDRDYEQYF.

This clonotype was found many times. The genes are TRBV28 and TRBJ2-7; a weak D match, TRBD1 (7 bases). In germline, CDR1 is MDHEN, CDR2 SYDVKM. This CDR3 has 14 residues. The V gene lost 4 bases and the J gene lost 3 bases, with 13 bases spanning the gap. CDR3 in DNA: TGTGCCAGCAGTTCGGCAGGGGGAGGCTACGAGCAGTACTTC. Translated: CASSSAGGGYEQYF.

In its sample, this clonotype was seen a few times. V usage is TRBV7-9 and J usage is TRBJ2-1, with 7 bases that match TRBD1. The length of the CDR3 is 16 residues. Germline loops: CDR1 SEHNR, CDR2 FQNEAQ (reference sequence). V lost 3 bases, J lost 3 bases, and 8 bases stayed unmatched. DNA for the CDR3: TGTGCCAGCAGCTTGAGAAAGACAGGGAACTACAATGAGCAGTTCTTC. It encodes CASSLRKTGNYNEQFF.

This clonotype was detected a few times. For the CDR3, the DNA is TGTGCCAGCACCCTGGACGGGAGAGGGCCCCAGCATTTT. It translates to CASTLDGRGPQHF. The V call is TRBV12-3 or TRBV12-4, the J call TRBJ1-5; D gene unclear. The V gene lost 7 bases and the J gene lost 9 bases, with 16 bases spanning the gap. The CDR3 extends over 13 amino acids.

J is TRBJ1-2 and V is TRBV7-2, with 7 nucleotides matching TRBD1. This CDR3 contains 15 residues. With 5 bases clipped from V and 7 bases from J, the junction kept 13 bases outside the gene matches. Germline V gene sequence: CDR1 SGHTA, CDR2 FQGNSA. The CDR3 sequence is CASSTRQGIRGGYTF. The CDR3 coding sequence is TGTGCCAGCAGCACGCGACAGGGTATAAGGGGTGGCTACACCTTC. Looking up the rest from reference TRBV7-2 and TRBJ1-2 gives the full variable domain: GAGVSQSPSNKVTEKGKDVELRCDPISGHTALYWYRQSLGQGLEFLIYFQGNSAPDKSGLPSDRFSAERTGGSVSTLTIQRTQQEDSAVYLCASSTRQGIRGGYTFGSGTRLTVV.

The gene calls are TRBV5-4 and TRBJ2-1; 16 nucleotides match TRBD2. The V and J ends lost 7 bases and 7 bases, in that order; junction bases with no gene match: 2. From germline, CDR1 is SGHNT and CDR2 YYREEE (reference sequence). The CDR3 runs to 14 residues. CDR3 bases: TGTGCCAGCGGGACTAGCGGGGGGGGAAATGAGCAGTTCTTC. Translation gives CASGTSGGGNEQFF.

This clonotype was counted ten times or more. The chain uses TRBV6-1 and TRBJ2-1; 10 bases are shared with TRBD1. Losses at the gene ends were 5 bases for V and 9 bases for J; bases not matched to a gene: 1. The CDR3 has 12 residues. In germline, CDR1 is MNHNS, CDR2 SASEGT. CDR3 nucleotides: TGTGCCAGCAGTAGGGACAGGGGTGAGCAGTTCTTC. Its protein product is CASSRDRGEQFF.

This clonotype was recorded once. The chain combines TRBV7-6 with TRBJ1-1; D might be TRBD1 (5 bases). Per the germline V gene, CDR1 is SGHVS and CDR2 is FNYEAQ. Deletions cut 8 bases from V and 3 bases from J, with 16 bases between. The CDR3 covers 14 residues. The CDR3 reads CASRFSGRDTEAFF. CDR3 coding DNA: TGTGCCAGCCGATTTTCAGGGCGGGACACTGAAGCTTTCTTT.

Of note for this clonotype: The germline gene is not matched at one end of the junction; a read error may be the cause. The chain carries TRBV2 and TRBJ1-1; 10 bases agree with TRBD1. The CDR3 sequence is 13 residues long. CDR1 and CDR2 (germline): SNHLY, FYNNEI. The CDR3 bases are TGTGCCAGCAGTGAAAGACAGGGGGCTGAAGATTTCTTT. Protein product: CASSERQGAEDFF.

This clonotype was detected once. One end of the junction fails to match germline, which may point to a read error. J is TRBJ2-7 and V is TRBV12-3 or TRBV12-4, with unresolved D. The CDR3 sequence is 13 residues long. CDR3 loop: CASSPTGSHEQYF. CDR3 bases: TGTGCCAGCAGCCCGACGGGCTCCCACGAGCAGTACTTC.

The J gene is TRBJ2-3, the V gene TRBV6-1; 8 nucleotides match TRBD2. This CDR3 is 14 amino acids long. V trimming: 7 bases; J trimming: 3 bases; junction bases outside the gene matches: 6. Germline V CDR1 and CDR2: MNHNS, SASEGT. The chain's CDR3 is CASTHGRATDTQYF. CDR3 bases: TGTGCCAGCACCCACGGGAGGGCAACAGATACGCAGTATTTT.

The V and J genes are TRBV19 and TRBJ2-7, with TRBD1 matching 9 bases. The CDR3 spans 14 residues. Germline-derived CDR1 and CDR2 are LNHDA and SQIVND (reference sequence). V was clipped by 3 bases and J by 5 bases; unmatched bases: 5. The CDR3 nucleotides read TGTGCCAGTAGTATCGGGACAGGGACCCACGAGCAGTACTTC. Its protein is CASSIGTGTHEQYF.

V is TRBV12-3 or TRBV12-4 and J is TRBJ2-4, with TRBD1 identical over 7 bases. V was clipped by 3 bases and J by 1 base; unmatched bases: 0. The length of the CDR3 is 14 residues. In nucleotides, the CDR3 is TGTGCCAGCAGTTTCAGGGGGGCCAAAAACATTCAGTACTTC. Protein: CASSFRGAKNIQYF.

In its sample, this clonotype was seen a few times. This sequence joins TRBV7-9 and TRBJ2-5; D is perhaps TRBD2 (6 bases). In germline, CDR1 is SEHNR, CDR2 FQNEAQ (reference sequence). The V end was cut by 0 bases, the J end by 4 bases, with 12 bases between. This CDR3 is built from 15 residues. CDR3 loop: CASSLAPLRGETQYF. As DNA, the CDR3 is TGTGCCAGCAGCTTAGCGCCGTTGCGGGGAGAGACCCAGTACTTC.

V and J are TRBV24-1 and TRBJ2-1; D unresolved. V was clipped by 0 bases and J by 16 bases, with 9 bases between them. From germline, CDR1 is KGHDR and CDR2 SFDVKD. The CDR3 is made up of 11 amino acids. CDR3 nucleotides: TGTGCCACCAGTGATTTGTTTGGGCATTTCTTC. This gives the protein CATSDLFGHFF.

In this sample, this clonotype turned up once. The V gene is TRBV6-1, the J gene TRBJ2-1; a possible D gene is TRBD2 (5 bases). V was shortened by 3 bases and J by 10 bases, with 31 bases between the two germline ends. Germline V lookup: CDR1 MNHNS, CDR2 SASEGT. This CDR3 is 19 amino acids long. CDR3 sequence: CASSDPSPQRGRGPGEQFF. The CDR3 coding sequence is TGTGCCAGCAGTGACCCCTCCCCCCAACGCGGGCGAGGCCCCGGGGAGCAGTTCTTC.

This chain joins TRBV7-2 and TRBJ1-3; D perhaps matches TRBD1 (5 bases). CDR3 length: 14 residues. V was cut by 5 bases and J by 4 bases, with 12 bases left in between. Germline CDR1 and CDR2: SGHTA and FQGNSA. The CDR3 protein is CASSTGHIGNTIYF. In DNA, the CDR3 is TGTGCCAGCAGCACCGGACATATCGGAAACACCATATATTTT. The whole variable domain, remainder taken from reference TRBV7-2 and TRBJ1-3, is GAGVSQSPSNKVTEKGKDVELRCDPISGHTALYWYRQSLGQGLEFLIYFQGNSAPDKSGLPSDRFSAERTGGSVSTLTIQRTQQEDSAVYLCASSTGHIGNTIYFGEGSWLTVV.

The chain combines TRBV6-5 with TRBJ2-2; 8 bases are a match to TRBD1. The germline gives CDR1 MNHEY, CDR2 SVGAGI. V shed 1 base and J 4 bases; nucleotides not matched to a gene: 5. This CDR3 region has 16 residues. In DNA form, the CDR3 reads TGTGCCAGCAGTTACTTCGACAGGGGTGGCACCGGGGAGCTGTTTTTT. This translates into CASSYFDRGGTGELFF.